This T cell receptor (beta chain) was identified in a study of lymphopenia after photon versus proton radiotherapy. Whole-study results and caveats: After lymphocyte nadir, photon-treated repertoires showed oligoclonal expansion, especially CD8+ Temra.

Concerning this clone: Its matching antigen is unknown.

The repertoire was sequenced with immunoSEQ multiplex PCR; TCRdb's copy has only in-frame clones and lacks some. The sample contains about 25,000 clones, roughly 80% of which appear only once. V was cut by 2 bases and J by 6 bases, with 11 bases left in between. CDR1 and CDR2 (germline): GTSNPN, SVGIG (reference sequence). This CDR3 spans 13 amino acids. The sample consisted of peripheral blood, taken from a patient treated with photon-based radiotherapy. This chain uses TRBV30 with TRBJ1-5, with D perhaps TRBD1 (6 bases). The clonotype was recovered from a woman aged 45-65 years with pancreatic cancer. The CDR3 DNA reads as TGTGCCTGGAGTAAGGGGGGTCGTCAGCCCCAGCATTTT. Translation gives CAWSKGGRQPQHF.